This is a list of T cell receptor beta chains from one sample in a study of OX40 agonist ivuxolimab in advanced cancers. The assay was immunoSEQ multiplex PCR, and TCRdb's table has in-frame clones only and misses some. The sample contains about 84,000 clones, approximately 85% of which appear only once. Sequencing was performed on CD4+ or CD8+ T cells sorted from blood, taken in a trial of the OX40 agonist ivuxolimab. These receptors all come from an adult with an advanced solid tumor such as melanoma, head and neck, liver or kidney cancer. Both conserved end residues are part of each CDR3. The D gene is left open where the match is weak. The size field is filled for only some rows; it gives once, few, many or a size class.

TRBD1,NA,TRBV18,TRBJ2-2,TGTGCCAGCTCAAACAGGGGGTACAACACCGGGGAGCTGTTTTTT,CASSNRGYNTGELFF
TRBD1,NA,TRBV6-1,TRBJ1-2,TGTGCCAGCAGTGAAAGGACAGGGTTGTTGGGCTACACCTTC,CASSERTGLLGYTF
NA,NA,TRBV7-2,TRBJ2-3,TGTGCCAGCAGCCCCCATCCTAGCACAGATACGCAGTATTTT,CASSPHPSTDTQYF
TRBD2,NA,TRBV7-2,TRBJ2-3,TGTGCCAGCAGCTTACCTAGCGGGAGCACAGATACGCAGTATTTT,CASSLPSGSTDTQYF
TRBD1,NA,TRBV5-6,TRBJ2-5,TGTGCCAGCAGCCCGACAGGGAACCAAGAGACCCAGTACTTC,CASSPTGNQETQYF
NA,NA,TRBV2,TRBJ2-3,TGTGCCAGCAGTGACCCACTTGGCTGGACAGATACGCAGTATTTT,CASSDPLGWTDTQYF
NA,few,TRBV5-6,TRBJ1-2,TGTGCCAGCAGCTGGACGGATCGCTATGGCTACACCTTC,CASSWTDRYGYTF
NA,NA,TRBV5-1,TRBJ2-1,TGCGCCAGCAGCCAACTCCCGAACCTGAGGTCCAGCAATGAGCAGTTCTTC,CASSQLPNLRSSNEQFF
TRBD2,NA,TRBV9,TRBJ2-2,TGTGCCAGCAGCGTAGAGCGGGAGACCGGGGAGCTGTTTTTT,CASSVERETGELFF
TRBD1,NA,TRBV5-1,TRBJ1-1,TGCGCCAGCAGCCGGGGCGGGACAGCGAACACTGAAGCTTTCTTT,CASSRGGTANTEAFF
NA,once,TRBV6-5,TRBJ2-5,TGTGCCAGCAGTTACGGGCCGGCCCAGTACTTC,CASSYGPAQYF
TRBD1,once,TRBV4-3,TRBJ2-7,TGCGCCAGCAGCCTGAAAGACAGGGGGGCCTACGAGCAGTACTTC,CASSLKDRGAYEQYF
NA,NA,TRBV7-8,TRBJ2-5,TGTGCCAGCAGCGGCAGACTAGGGGGCGACGAGACCCAGTACTTC,CASSGRLGGDETQYF
NA,NA,TRBV5-1,TRBJ2-5,TGCGCCAGCAGCTTGACTCCTGTAGAGACCCAGTACTTC,CASSLTPVETQYF
NA,few,TRBV19,TRBJ1-6,TGTGCCAGTAGTAACCTTCAGGGCAGGGCTAATTCACCCCTCCACTTT,CASSNLQGRANSPLHF
NA,NA,TRBV11-2,TRBJ2-4,TGTGCCAGCAGCTTAGGGTACAGGGCAGCCAAAAACATTCAGTACTTC,CASSLGYRAAKNIQYF
TRBD1,few,TRBV4-1,TRBJ1-1,TGCGCCAGCAGCCAAGTAACAGGGGGGACTGAAGCTTTCTTT,CASSQVTGGTEAFF
TRBD1,NA,TRBV28,TRBJ2-1,TGTGCCGGGGGACAGGGGAATAGGAATGAGCAGTTCTTC,CAGGQGNRNEQFF
TRBD1,once,TRBV10-3,TRBJ2-2,TGTGCCACACGACAGGGGGCGTCCACCGGGGAGCTGTTTTTT,CATRQGASTGELFF
NA,once,TRBV7-3,TRBJ2-7,TGTGCCAGCAGCTCCAGAGAGTACTTC,CASSSREYF
NA,NA,TRBV6-5,TRBJ1-4,TGTGCCAGCAGTTATTGGGGCGGAACTAATGAAAAACTGTTTTTT,CASSYWGGTNEKLFF
NA,few,TRBV15,TRBJ1-5,TGTGCCACCAGCAGAGAGCCTCCACAGCGAAGCAATCAGCCCCAGCATTTT,CATSREPPQRSNQPQHF
NA,NA,TRBV6-6,TRBJ2-2,TGTGCCAGCAGTTACCTCCCCCGGGGCGGGGAGCTGTTTTTT,CASSYLPRGGELFF
NA,once,TRBV5-1,TRBJ2-5,TGCGCCAGAAACATCTACCCCGGAGAGACCCAGTACTTC,CARNIYPGETQYF
TRBD1,NA,TRBV18,TRBJ2-5,TGTGCCAGCTCACCCGGGACAGGGTTCCAAGAGACCCAGTACTTC,CASSPGTGFQETQYF
TRBD2,NA,TRBV7-2,TRBJ2-3,TGTGCCAGCAGCCCAACTGGGGGACTAGCGCCGTATTTT,CASSPTGGLAPYF
NA,NA,TRBV9,TRBJ1-3,TGTGCCAGCAGCGTTTTGTCCAGGGAGAACACCATATATTTT,CASSVLSRENTIYF
TRBD2,once,TRBV7-9,TRBJ2-3,TGTGCCAGCAGCCAACGGAACAGCGGGAGTCGTACAGATACGCAGTATTTT,CASSQRNSGSRTDTQYF
TRBD2,NA,TRBV7-9,TRBJ2-1,TGTGCCAGCAGCCCCTGGACTAGCGGGTTCTCCTACAATGAGCAGTTCTTC,CASSPWTSGFSYNEQFF
NA,NA,TRBV28,TRBJ1-5,TGTGCCAGCAGCCTGTCCAGGTTCGGATCGCCCCAGCATTTT,CASSLSRFGSPQHF
NA,NA,TRBV10-1,TRBJ2-2,TGCGCCAGCAGTGATTCCGTCGCCGGGGAGCTGTTTTTT,CASSDSVAGELFF
NA,NA,TRBV9,TRBJ2-1,TGTGCCAGCAGCGGCCAGGGCTACAATGAGCAGTTCTTC,CASSGQGYNEQFF
TRBD1,NA,TRBV5-1,TRBJ1-5,TGCGCCAGCAGCGCCGGGACAGGGCATCAGCCCCAGCATTTT,CASSAGTGHQPQHF
NA,NA,TRBV6-6,TRBJ2-3,TGTGCCAGCAGTTACTCCGAGGAGACCCCGACAGATACGCAGTATTTT,CASSYSEETPTDTQYF
TRBD2,few,TRBV7-9,TRBJ2-5,TGTGCCAGCAGCTTCGGACTAAGCGGGGAGGGTCAAGAGACCCAGTACTTC,CASSFGLSGEGQETQYF
TRBD1,NA,TRBV2,TRBJ1-4,TGTGCCAGTTACGGGGACAGGGATAATGAAAAACTGTTTTTT,CASYGDRDNEKLFF
NA,few,TRBV6-6,TRBJ1-5,TGTGCCAGCAACACAGGGATGGTTCAGCCCCAGCATTTT,CASNTGMVQPQHF
NA,once,TRBV5-1,TRBJ2-1,TGCGCCAGCAGCCCAGGGGTCTCCTACAATGAGCAGTTCTTC,CASSPGVSYNEQFF
TRBD1,few,TRBV2,TRBJ1-3,TGTGCCAGCAGCCCTGGACAGGGGGCAAGAAACACCATATATTTT,CASSPGQGARNTIYF
TRBD2,NA,TRBV15,TRBJ2-3,TGTGCCACCAGCAGAGATGCCCCGGGCGTAGCGGGAGGCACAGATACGCAGTATTTT,CATSRDAPGVAGGTDTQYF